The clone carrying this TCR beta chain came up a few times. The entry originates in a study of beta chain features in type 1 diabetes. The entirety of the isolated RNA underwent reverse transcription, so expressed TCRB transcripts were sequenced. Some clones are missing from TCRdb's copy, which holds only in-frame ones; the method was immunoSEQ multiplex PCR. Of under 400,000 clones in the sample, less than 15% were seen once. This CDR3 contains 15 residues. J gave up 9 bases and V 4 bases, and 9 bases lay outside the gene matches. CDR1 and CDR2 (germline): GTSNPN, SVGIG (reference sequence). The chain joins TRBV30 to TRBJ2-1, with 13 bases aligning to TRBD2. Sequencing input: central memory CD4+ T cells from blood. This receptor was taken from a man aged 30 to 39 in good health. CDR3 protein: CAWTIGLAGVTEQFF. The CDR3 nucleotides are TGTGCCTGGACCATAGGACTAGCGGGAGTGACTGAGCAGTTCTTC.